These 26 T cell receptor beta chains were sequenced from one sample in a study of T cell repertoires in cytomegalovirus infection. Antigens for these TCRs are unknown. Using its own MiXCR run on the reads, TCRdb lists one record per CDR3 protein. The repertoire includes roughly 69,000 distinct CDR3 sequences, more than 25% of them detected once, and 59% sits in the top ten. The sequences come from CD8+ T cells from cultured PBMCs, collected from culture after CMV antigen stimulation. The receptors here all came from a human donor in good health (CMV status not recorded). Some clones in this sample may be carry-over from other donors' samples.

This clonotype showed up many times. J is TRBJ2-3 and V is TRBV11-1; 12 nucleotides align to TRBD2. Germline V gene sequence: CDR1 SGHAT, CDR2 FQDESV (reference sequence). Losses at the gene ends were 5 bases for V and 3 bases for J; bases not matched to a gene: 12. This CDR3 spans 18 amino acids. Here the CDR3 reads CASSLRPETSGGTDTQYF. CDR3 nucleotide sequence: TGTGCCAGCAGCCTCCGGCCTGAGACTAGCGGGGGAACAGATACGCAGTATTTT.

This clonotype was detected a few times. The chain recombines TRBV9 with TRBJ1-2; 10 bases line up with TRBD1. The CDR3 length is 17 residues. V lost 3 bases to trimming and J lost 1 base; unmatched junction nucleotides: 9. Looked up from germline, CDR1 is SGDLS and CDR2 is YYNGEE. In nucleotides, the CDR3 is TGTGCCAGCAGCGCGCCGGGACAGGGGATCGTTAACTATGGCTACACCTTC. Protein product: CASSAPGQGIVNYGYTF.

This clonotype has only a few counts. This chain links TRBV4-1 with TRBJ1-1; D remains ambiguous. The germline V gene encodes CDR1 MGHRA and CDR2 YSYEKL. CDR3 length equals 14 residues. The V end was cut by 4 bases, the J end by 6 bases, with 15 bases between. CDR3 DNA: TGCGCCAGCAGCCTCTCTCCAACCGTCTCTGAAGCTTTCTTT. Translating gives CASSLSPTVSEAFF.

The sample holds many counts of this clonotype. This chain links TRBV7-6 with TRBJ2-3, with 9 bases aligning to TRBD1. The CDR3 totals 15 residues. The trim removed 5 bases at V and 0 bases at J, leaving 3 bases unmatched. Looked up from germline, CDR1 is SGHVS and CDR2 is FNYEAQ. The CDR3 DNA sequence: TGTGCCAGCAGCCTGACAGGGGGGAGCACAGATACGCAGTATTTT. Translated: CASSLTGGSTDTQYF.

V and J are TRBV15 and TRBJ1-3; no clear D gene. The CDR3 spans 13 residues. The V end was cut by 6 bases, the J end by 2 bases, with 8 bases between. CDR1 and CDR2 from the germline V gene are LNHNV and YYDKDF (reference sequence). Here the CDR3 reads CATSIWTGNTIYF. The CDR3 nucleotides are TGTGCCACCAGTATCTGGACTGGAAACACCATATATTTT.

This clonotype was detected many times. V is TRBV28 and J is TRBJ2-2, with TRBD1 matching over 11 bases. The trim removed 6 bases at V and 1 base at J, leaving 10 bases unmatched. CDR3 length equals 18 residues. CDR1 is MDHEN and CDR2 is SYDVKM in the germline V gene. In DNA form, the CDR3 reads TGTGCCAGCAGGCCGGGACAGGGGGACTCCTGGAACACCGGGGAGCTGTTTTTT. Translation gives CASRPGQGDSWNTGELFF. Filled out from reference TRBV28 and TRBJ2-2, the complete variable domain reads DVKVTQSSRYLVKRTGEKVFLECVQDMDHENMFWYRQDPGLGLRLIYFSYDVKMKEKGDIPEGYSVSREKKERFSLILESASTNQTSMYLCASRPGQGDSWNTGELFFGEGSRLTVL.

The chain joins TRBV30 to TRBJ2-1; 7 nucleotides line up with TRBD2. The CDR3 runs to 14 residues. V shed 1 base and J 4 bases; nucleotides not matched to a gene: 4. Germline CDR1 and CDR2: GTSNPN and SVGIG (reference sequence). CDR3 coding DNA: TGTGCCTGGAGTGGCGATAGCGGGTACAATGAGCAGTTCTTC. Protein: CAWSGDSGYNEQFF.

The table lists this clonotype with a few counts. CDR3: CASSYLGPANEKLFF. The CDR3, as DNA: TGTGCCAGCAGTTACCTGGGGCCGGCTAATGAAAAACTGTTTTTT. This rearrangement joins TRBV6-6 to TRBJ1-4; TRBD1 might be the D (5 bases). The V and J ends lost 2 bases and 3 bases respectively, with 10 bases between them. CDR1 is MNHNY and CDR2 is SVGAGI in the germline V gene (reference sequence). The CDR3 spans 15 residues.

This clonotype has a count of ten or more. V is TRBV11-2 and J is TRBJ2-1; TRBD2 might be the D (6 bases). V was pared by 6 bases and J by 10 bases, with 19 bases between. Germline lookup yields CDR1 SGHAT and CDR2 FQNNGV. The CDR3 consists of 14 residues. The CDR3 protein is CASSPPRERVEQFF. The CDR3 DNA reads as TGTGCCAGCAGTCCTCCGCGGGAACGGGTCGAGCAGTTCTTC.

Remarks on this clonotype: This may be a read error: a much more frequent sequence differs by one nucleotide. J is TRBJ2-7 and V is TRBV6-6, with D unresolved. Germline assignment: CDR1 MNHNY and CDR2 SVGAGI (reference sequence). The CDR3 sequence is 11 residues long. The DNA for the CDR3 is TGTGCCAGCAGGTACTCCTACGAGCAGTACTTC. It is translated as CASRYSYEQYF.

The V call is TRBV19, the J call TRBJ2-1; D may be TRBD1 (5 bases). The V end lost 5 bases, the J end lost 2 bases, and 10 bases lay between the germline ends. There are 14 residues in the CDR3. The germline gives CDR1 LNHDA, CDR2 SQIVND (reference sequence). CDR3 coding DNA: TGTGCCAGTAGTTGGGGCGGCCCCTACAATGAGCAGTTCTTC. Protein sequence: CASSWGGPYNEQFF. Full variable domain (remainder filled in from reference TRBV19 and TRBJ2-1): DGGITQSPKYLFRKEGQNVTLSCEQNLNHDAMYWYRQDPGQGLRLIYYSQIVNDFQKGDIAEGYSVSREKKESFPLTVTSAQKNPTAFYLCASSWGGPYNEQFFGPGTRLTVL.

This clonotype was recorded many times. The chain employs TRBV7-8 and TRBJ2-1; 8 bases are shared with TRBD1. Germline values: CDR1 SGHVS, CDR2 FQNEAQ. V lost 4 bases to trimming and J lost 5 bases; unmatched junction nucleotides: 13. The CDR3 sequence is 17 residues long. CDR3 nucleotide sequence: TGTGCCAGCAGCTCACTACGGACAGGGTATCTGGACAATGAGCAGTTCTTC. It encodes CASSSLRTGYLDNEQFF.

This clonotype was seen ten or more times. The V gene is TRBV7-3, the J gene TRBJ2-1; 11 bases are shared with TRBD1. CDR1 is SGHTA and CDR2 is FQGTGA in the germline V gene. The trim removed 6 bases at V and 5 bases at J, leaving 6 bases unmatched. The CDR3 is 15 amino acids. CDR3 sequence: CASSYGQGAHNEQFF. The CDR3 DNA reads as TGTGCCAGCAGTTACGGACAGGGGGCCCACAATGAGCAGTTCTTC.

In its sample, this clonotype was seen many times. The genes are TRBV19 and TRBJ1-2; 12 bases match TRBD1. In germline, CDR1 is LNHDA, CDR2 SQIVND (reference sequence). J gave up 7 bases and V 7 bases, and 10 bases lay outside the gene matches. CDR3 length: 15 amino acids. CDR3 residues: CASKWDRGLEAGYTF. The CDR3 coding sequence is TGTGCCAGTAAATGGGACAGGGGGCTCGAAGCTGGCTACACCTTC.

This clonotype was seen repeatedly, ten times or more. V is TRBV20-1 and J is TRBJ1-1, with 7 nucleotides matching TRBD1. J was trimmed by 4 bases and V by 6 bases; bases with no gene match: 11. Germline V gene sequence: CDR1 DFQATT, CDR2 SNEGSKA (reference sequence). The length of the CDR3 is 14 residues. DNA of the CDR3: TGCAGTGCCCGACCCGACAGGGATGCCACTGAAGCTTTCTTT. Its protein is CSARPDRDATEAFF.

A few counts support this clonotype. J is TRBJ2-2 and V is TRBV11-3; D is unclear. This CDR3 is built from 16 residues. Between the trimmed V and J ends, which lost 1 base and 4 bases, there was a span of 13 bases. Germline V lookup: CDR1 SGHNT, CDR2 YENEEA. CDR3 nucleotides: TGTGCCAGCAGCTTAGGCAGCATGTCTGTCACCGGGGAGCTGTTTTTT. Protein product: CASSLGSMSVTGELFF.

This clonotype was seen only a few times. The chain recombines TRBV4-3 with TRBJ2-3, with 10 bases that match TRBD2. The germline V gene encodes CDR1 LGHNA and CDR2 YSLEER. The CDR3 runs to 18 residues. Germline trimming cut 1 base from V and 4 bases from J; bases unmatched to any gene: 11. The CDR3 DNA reads TGCGCCAGCAGCCAAGGAAACGGAGCGGGGGGGCTATCAGATACGCAGTATTTT. As protein: CASSQGNGAGGLSDTQYF.

In this sample, this clonotype turned up a few times. The V call is TRBV11-3, the J call TRBJ2-7, with unresolved D. The CDR3 loop spans 11 amino acids. V was cut by 5 bases and J by 3 bases, with 5 bases left in between. Germline V lookup: CDR1 SGHNT, CDR2 YENEEA. The CDR3 DNA sequence: TGTGCCAGCAGCCCCAACTACGAGCAGTACTTC. Its translation is CASSPNYEQYF.

The chain has TRBV4-3 and TRBJ2-2; a possible D gene is TRBD2 (5 bases). CDR1 LGHNA and CDR2 YSLEER come from the germline V gene. Between the trimmed V and J ends, which lost 0 bases and 5 bases, there was a span of 22 bases. The CDR3 contains 19 residues. CDR3 sequence reads: CASSQDSPAAVAETGELFF. CDR3 coding DNA: TGCGCCAGCAGCCAAGATTCGCCAGCAGCGGTCGCGGAGACCGGGGAGCTGTTTTTT.

The CDR3 DNA reads as TGTGCCAGCAGCCCCATGGGACAGGGGAACTATGGCTACACCTTC. This translates into CASSPMGQGNYGYTF. This chain joins TRBV13 and TRBJ1-2; 10 nucleotides align to TRBD1. The junction had 5 bases not matched to a gene; V was cut back by 5 bases and J by 2 bases. The CDR3 totals 15 residues. In germline, CDR1 is PRHDT, CDR2 FYEKMQ (reference sequence).

The chain employs TRBV7-4 and TRBJ1-3; TRBD1 is a possible D gene (6 bases). V was cut by 0 bases and J by 4 bases, with 10 bases left in between. This CDR3 contains 15 residues. Germline CDR1 SGHVT, CDR2 SQSDAQ. CDR3: CASSLAKTGGNTIYF. CDR3 coding DNA: TGTGCCAGCAGCTTAGCTAAAACAGGGGGAAACACCATATATTTT.

The chain is built from TRBV4-3 and TRBJ2-7; D tentatively reads TRBD1 or TRBD2 (5 bases each). The CDR3 extends over 14 amino acids. CDR1 and CDR2 from the germline V gene are LGHNA and YSLEER. Trimming cost V 4 bases and J 3 bases, with 13 bases left between them. CDR3: CASSPGRGVYEQYF. The DNA of the CDR3 is TGCGCCAGCAGCCCTGGAAGGGGAGTCTACGAGCAGTACTTC.

Many counts were recorded for this clonotype. The gene calls are TRBV10-2 and TRBJ2-5; TRBD2 matches at 8 bases. The V segment lost 6 bases and the J segment 1 base; nucleotides outside the gene matches: 7. Germline V gives CDR1 WSHSY, CDR2 SAAADI. The CDR3 totals 15 residues. The CDR3 loop is CASSLGLETQETQYF. In DNA, the CDR3 is TGCGCCAGCAGCCTGGGACTAGAGACCCAAGAGACCCAGTACTTC.

CDR3 region: CASSVLAGVYNEQFF. Written as DNA, the CDR3 is TGTGCCAGCAGTGTTCTAGCGGGGGTATACAATGAGCAGTTCTTC. The chain couples TRBV6-8 to TRBJ2-1, with TRBD2 matching over 10 bases. The V gene's germline CDR1 is MNHGY and CDR2 SAAAGT. This CDR3 is built from 15 residues. J was trimmed by 4 bases and V by 5 bases; bases with no gene match: 5.

V is TRBV7-6 and J is TRBJ1-1, with 10 bases matching TRBD1. The V and J ends lost 2 bases and 0 bases, in that order; junction bases with no gene match: 6. Germline-derived CDR1 and CDR2 are SGHVS and FNYEAQ. CDR3 length: 17 residues. DNA of the CDR3: TGTGCCAGCAGCTTATCTACAGGACAGGGGGTGAACACTGAAGCTTTCTTT. Translation gives CASSLSTGQGVNTEAFF.

The V gene is TRBV5-6, the J gene TRBJ1-5, with TRBD1 identical over 7 bases. V was clipped by 8 bases and J by 6 bases; unmatched bases: 14. Per germline, CDR1 SGHDT and CDR2 YYEEEE. The CDR3 is 15 amino acids. DNA of the CDR3: TGTGCCAGTAATAGGGACGACAGGGAGGGTCAGCCCCAGCATTTT. As protein: CASNRDDREGQPQHF.